This TCR beta chain comes out of a study of blood T cell repertoires in COVID-19 (dated by TCRdb to the early 2020s). Turning to the overall study: Collaborator samples came from the United States, Italy and Spain and covered acute and convalescent phases of COVID-19. A freely available public database, intended as a resource for researchers studying the immune response to SARS-CoV-2, is where the repertoires were released. HLA class I and class II types, where available, came from metadata supplied by the sample provider rather than from assay-based typing. Deeply sampled blood TCRbeta repertoires from subjects exposed to, actively infected with, or recovered from COVID-19 were included in the dataset. Nearly every sample came with metadata listing a de-identified subject ID, COVID-19 status, age in years and sex. The prospective study material was composed of cDNA or gDNA derived from T cells, B-cell-depleted T cells, or PBMCs. The samples were drawn from two sources: the first 160 participants of the ongoing ImmuneRACE study, and over 950 subjects contributed by 6 global collaborators. What the work shows at the level of the full study, not this receptor alone: How much clinical and demographic metadata was included differed by source and by participant, and the metadata was provided uncurated.

Each collaborating institution followed its own protocols to collect whole blood in K2EDTA tubes. For TCRbeta analysis, collaborators shipped samples as frozen whole blood, isolated PBMCs, or DNA extracted from either of those sample types. The immunoSEQ Assay, a bias-controlled multiplex PCR, was used to amplify TCRbeta CDR3 regions from genomic DNA. The original pipeline was this. Within the assay, amplification of reference gene primers was used to estimate how many nucleated cells each sample contained. To quantify the absolute abundance of each unique TCRbeta CDR3 rearrangement, sequence reads were collapsed and filtered. For each sample, productive Simpson clonality was calculated as the square root of Simpson's diversity index over productive rearrangements. This immuneACCESS table, as held by TCRdb, lists in-frame sequences with V and J called but not all clones. Of the missing ones, under half trace to an unresolved V gene in checked studies; the others have no known cause. D and trimming come from the DNA, and the V and J calls and clone size come from that table. Here the sample has about 240,000 clones; 82% occur a single time. Approximately 13% of the sample is taken by the ten largest.

Of note for this clone: The antigen it recognizes is unknown. Qualities for individual bases were not recorded, and no much larger clone is one base off.

From V the trimming removes 4 bases and from J it removes 6 bases, while the gene matches leave 5 bases of the junction unaccounted for. The CDR3 sequence holds 14 residues, the cysteine and phenylalanine included. This entry keeps only the CDR3 DNA: 42 bases, framed from base 1. Reading the germline V gene (reference sequence) gives CDR1 MNHNY and CDR2 SVGAGI. The TCR sequence derives from an older woman with active or convalescent COVID-19. The chain employs TRBV6-6 and TRBJ2-2, and 7 junctional nucleotides match TRBD1. Sequencing was carried out using peripheral blood. CDR3 sequence: CASSSGQVPGELFF. The base sequence is TGTGCCAGCAGTTCAGGACAGGTGCCCGGGGAGCTGTTTTTT.